The subject of this entry is one T cell receptor (beta chain). The CDR3 is made up of 16 amino acids. Germline CDR1 SGHDT, CDR2 YYEEEE. V was clipped by 5 bases and J by 3 bases, with 19 bases between them. The assay was immunoSEQ multiplex PCR, and TCRdb's table has in-frame clones only and misses some. The sample holds 85,000 to 95,000 clones; about 78% are singletons and the top ten take 14%. The data belong to a study of blood T cell repertoires in COVID-19. In the study overall: Spain, Italy and the United States supplied samples that represented acute and convalescent COVID-19. Sources were T cells, B-cell-depleted T cells, or PBMCs; the material itself was cDNA or gDNA.

J is TRBJ2-3 and V is TRBV5-6; D call uncertain. The material sequenced was peripheral blood. The TCR sequence derives from a woman older than 75 with acute or convalescent COVID-19. The CDR3 region is CASRLRLALGTDTQYF. Here the CDR3 DNA reads TGTGCCAGCAGACTACGACTCGCTCTAGGTACAGATACGCAGTATTTT.